These 32 T cell receptor beta chains originate from one sample sequenced in a study of post-analysis software for immune sequencing data. Incorporated into the TCR beta cDNA libraries were unique molecular identifiers, which served to reduce PCR and sequencing biases. TCRdb re-derived calls from the PCR reads in MiXCR, one entry per CDR3 protein. Of about 820,000 distinct CDR3 sequences listed, approximately 53% were seen once; the top ten hold around 4.5%. For these receptors, no antigen is known. Study-level results: The study found TRBV5-6, TRBV5-1 and TRBV20-1 among several TRBV segments more frequent in patients than controls.

The source material was blood. The origin of the receptors is a girl aged 5-17 years with multiple sclerosis.

The chain joins TRBV20-1 to TRBJ2-7, with D possibly being TRBD2 (6 bases). In germline, CDR1 is DFQATT, CDR2 SNEGSKA (reference sequence). The CDR3 covers 15 residues. Between the trimmed V and J ends, which lost 0 bases and 0 bases, there was a span of 12 bases. The CDR3 bases are TGCAGTGCTAGAGATGGACGGGGGACCTCCTACGAGCAGTACTTC. Translating gives CSARDGRGTSYEQYF.

The chain is built from TRBV11-2 and TRBJ2-1, with 7 bases identical to TRBD2. The length of the CDR3 is 15 residues. V was pared by 5 bases and J by 2 bases, with 6 bases of the junction left unmatched. The V gene's germline CDR1 is SGHAT and CDR2 FQNNGV. The CDR3 loop reads CASSLAGVAYNEQFF. The CDR3 nucleotides are TGTGCCAGCAGCCTCGCGGGGGTGGCCTACAATGAGCAGTTCTTC.

V and J are TRBV12-3 or TRBV12-4 and TRBJ2-1; TRBD2 matches at 7 bases. Germline trimming cut 0 bases from V and 0 bases from J; bases unmatched to any gene: 17. The CDR3 has 21 residues. CDR3 region: CASSLAPHRLADWSSYNEQFF. The CDR3, as DNA: TGTGCCAGCAGTTTAGCGCCCCATCGGCTAGCGGATTGGAGCTCCTACAATGAGCAGTTCTTC.

The chain links TRBV20-1 to TRBJ2-1; TRBD2 matches 12 bases. V lost 3 bases and J lost 2; bases outside the gene matches: 8. The CDR3 totals 17 residues. Germline V lookup: CDR1 DFQATT, CDR2 SNEGSKA (reference sequence). CDR3 loop: CSARRGTSGFTYNEQFF. The CDR3 DNA follows: TGCAGTGCTAGGCGGGGGACTAGCGGGTTTACCTACAATGAGCAGTTCTTC.

In the case of this clonotype: A much more abundant neighbour one base away suggests this may be a read error. The CDR3 nucleotides read TGTGCCAGCAGTCTCCGCGGGGTGGGTCAGTATACGCAGTATTTT. Its protein product is CASSLRGVGQYTQYF. V gene TRBV12-3 or TRBV12-4 combines with J gene TRBJ2-3; the D gene is possibly TRBD2 (6 bases). V was pared by 5 bases and J by 7 bases, with 19 bases between. The CDR3 runs 15 residues.

The chain recombines TRBV29-1 with TRBJ1-1, with D possibly matching TRBD1 (6 bases). Germline CDR1 reads SQVTM; CDR2 reads ANQGSEA. Trimming removed 7 bases from V and 0 bases from J, with 12 bases in between. The CDR3 consists of 13 residues. The CDR3 region is CSALDRVNTEAFF. The DNA of the CDR3 is TGCAGCGCCCTGGACAGAGTGAACACTGAAGCTTTCTTT.

This clonotype has only a few counts. The rearrangement links TRBV20-1 to TRBJ1-1; D may be TRBD1 (6 bases). Germline CDR1 reads DFQATT; CDR2 reads SNEGSKA (reference sequence). The CDR3 consists of 14 residues. Trimming took off 2 bases at V and 5 bases at J, with 15 bases between the two ends. The CDR3 coding sequence is TGCAGTGCTAGACCAGGAGGGGGAGAAACTGAAGCTTTCTTT. It translates to CSARPGGGETEAFF.

This clonotype came up a few times. The J gene is TRBJ2-7, the V gene TRBV20-1; TRBD2 matches at 7 bases. This CDR3 is built from 14 residues. The junction had 5 bases not matched to a gene; V was cut back by 0 bases and J by 3 bases. In germline, CDR1 is DFQATT, CDR2 SNEGSKA (reference sequence). The CDR3 protein is CSARERREYYEQYF. For the CDR3, the DNA is TGCAGTGCTAGAGAGAGGCGGGAGTACTACGAGCAGTACTTC.

The rearrangement uses TRBV11-2 and TRBJ2-4; weak D call: TRBD1 (5 bases). Near its end, the DNA agrees better with TRBJ2-7, so the J call may be wrong. This CDR3 is built from 17 residues. Germline V CDR1 and CDR2: SGHAT, FQNNGV. CDR3 amino acids: CASSRIRWGTLSYEQYF. CDR3 DNA sequence: TGTGCCAGCAGCCGCATCCGGTGGGGCACCCTCTCCTACGAGCAGTACTTC.

The chain couples TRBV29-1 to TRBJ2-7; D remains unclear. Trimming cost V 4 bases and J 2 bases, with 12 bases left between them. Per germline, CDR1 SQVTM and CDR2 ANQGSEA. This CDR3 is built from 13 residues. The DNA of the CDR3 is TGCAGCGTTGCAGAAGCTGGAGCCTACGAGCAGTACTTC. Translated: CSVAEAGAYEQYF.

The chain carries TRBV5-6 and TRBJ2-7; D gene uncertain. CDR1 SGHDT and CDR2 YYEEEE come from the germline V gene. The CDR3 covers 17 residues. V was clipped by 5 bases and J by 3 bases, with 24 bases between them. The CDR3 DNA is TGTGCCAGCAGGAGGACGGCTAAGGGCGACCCCGACTACGAGCAGTACTTC. It encodes CASRRTAKGDPDYEQYF.

The chain carries TRBV28 and TRBJ2-1, with D possibly TRBD2 on 6 matching bases. The CDR3 is 16 amino acids. Per the germline V gene, CDR1 is MDHEN and CDR2 is SYDVKM. Trimming removed 3 bases from V and 5 bases from J, with 17 bases in between. This CDR3 is CASSFFRVGGHNEQFF. As DNA, the CDR3 is TGTGCCAGCAGTTTTTTTAGGGTGGGGGGACACAATGAGCAGTTCTTC.

The chain couples TRBV25-1 to TRBJ2-3; D is undetermined. The CDR3 is 14 residues long. Germline V CDR1 and CDR2: MGHDK, SYGVNS. Deletions cut 1 base from V and 1 base from J, with 6 bases between. The CDR3 loop reads CASSEWMGTDTQYF. The CDR3 DNA reads as TGTGCCAGCAGTGAATGGATGGGCACAGATACGCAGTATTTT. Variable domain in full (rest from reference TRBV25-1 and TRBJ2-3): EADIYQTPRYLVIGTGKKITLECSQTMGHDKMYWYQQDPGMELHLIHYSYGVNSTEKGDLSSESTVSRIRTEHFPLTLESARPSHTSQYLCASSEWMGTDTQYFGPGTRLTVL.

The gene calls are TRBV29-1 and TRBJ2-4; a possible D gene is TRBD2 (6 bases). The CDR3 loop spans 17 amino acids. Trimming left V 1 base short and J 2 bases short, with 18 bases between. The germline V gene encodes CDR1 SQVTM and CDR2 ANQGSEA. The CDR3 nucleotides read TGCAGCGTTGAAGTCGGGCGGGGCCGGCGATCCAAAAACATTCAGTACTTC. It specifies CSVEVGRGRRSKNIQYF.

The chain links TRBV6-5 to TRBJ2-6; D not resolved. V lost 2 bases to trimming and J lost 1 base, with 3 bases between them. Germline V gene data show CDR1 as MNHEY and CDR2 as SVGAGI. The CDR3 covers 14 residues. The CDR3 region is CASSYVSGANVLTF. The CDR3 DNA reads TGTGCCAGCAGTTACGTATCTGGGGCCAACGTCCTGACTTTC.

In its sample, this clonotype was seen a few times. The chain couples TRBV6-6 to TRBJ2-6; tentatively, D is TRBD1 (6 bases). The CDR3 loop spans 16 amino acids. The germline CDR1 and CDR2 sequences are MNHNY and SVGAGI (reference sequence). V gave up 5 bases and J gave up 2 bases, with 13 bases separating them. The CDR3 DNA is TGTGCCAGCAGTCGGACGACAGGTGCTGGGGCCAACGTCCTGACTTTC. Translation: CASSRTTGAGANVLTF.

The J gene is TRBJ2-4, the V gene TRBV9; D assignment may be TRBD1 or TRBD2 (5 bases each). Germline CDR1 reads SGDLS; CDR2 reads YYNGEE. Trimming took 4 bases from V and 6 from J, leaving 14 bases between them. The CDR3 runs to 14 residues. CDR3 nucleotides: TGTGCCAGCAGCCCAACACCCGGGACAAACATTCAGTACTTC. This gives the protein CASSPTPGTNIQYF.

This clonotype was recorded once. The chain couples TRBV20-1 to TRBJ2-5; D could derive from TRBD1 or TRBD2 (6 bases each). The J call may be faulty, since TRBJ2-7 better matches the DNA end. CDR3 size: 14 residues. In germline, CDR1 is DFQATT, CDR2 SNEGSKA (reference sequence). The CDR3 DNA follows: TGCAGTGCTAGAAGTCACGGGGGCATAAACGAGCAGTACTTC. Translated, it gives CSARSHGGINEQYF.

This chain joins TRBV12-3 or TRBV12-4 and TRBJ2-3; D ambiguous. CDR3 size: 13 residues. The V gene lost 5 bases and the J gene lost 8 bases, with 14 bases spanning the gap. DNA for the CDR3: TGTGCCAGCAGTCGCCGGACGGTTTTTACGCAGTATTTT. This translates into CASSRRTVFTQYF.

This clonotype was observed a few times. The V gene is TRBV29-1, the J gene TRBJ2-6, with unresolved D. V was shortened by 6 bases and J by 5 bases, with 14 bases between the two germline ends. This CDR3 is built from 14 residues. Per germline, CDR1 SQVTM and CDR2 ANQGSEA. DNA for the CDR3: TGCAGCGTAGTAAGTGGAGCGTGGGCCAACGTCCTGACTTTC. It encodes CSVVSGAWANVLTF.

The chain carries TRBV29-1 and TRBJ2-7, with D perhaps matching TRBD2 (6 bases). Per the germline V gene, CDR1 is SQVTM and CDR2 is ANQGSEA. The germline V and J ends were trimmed by 4 bases and 3 bases, with 7 bases remaining between them. The CDR3 is made up of 11 amino acids. In DNA form, the CDR3 reads TGCAGCGTTGTGGGGGGCTACGAGCAGTACTTC. Translating gives CSVVGGYEQYF.

The chain combines TRBV15 with TRBJ2-1, with D unclear. V was shortened by 2 bases and J by 10 bases, with 15 bases between the two germline ends. CDR1 and CDR2 (germline): LNHNV, YYDKDF (reference sequence). CDR3 length: 14 residues. The DNA of the CDR3 is TGTGCCACCAGCAGACCAACCTTGACCGGGGAGCAGTTCTTC. Its translation is CATSRPTLTGEQFF.

This chain joins TRBV20-1 and TRBJ2-5; a weak D match, TRBD2 (5 bases). The tail of the sequence fits TRBJ2-7 better, so the J call may be wrong. The length of the CDR3 is 13 residues. The germline V gene encodes CDR1 DFQATT and CDR2 SNEGSKA (reference sequence). DNA of the CDR3: TGCAGTGCTAGCGGGCCGGGGTTAGGCGAGCAGTACTTC. It yields the protein CSASGPGLGEQYF.

This chain joins TRBV25-1 and TRBJ2-3, with D perhaps matching TRBD1 (5 bases). In germline, CDR1 is MGHDK, CDR2 SYGVNS. V lost 3 bases and J 3 bases, leaving 10 bases between the germline ends. The CDR3 has 14 residues. The DNA of the CDR3 is TGTGCCAGCAGTGACACAGGACGGACAGATACGCAGTATTTT. Encoded protein: CASSDTGRTDTQYF.

The V and J genes are TRBV10-3 and TRBJ2-4, with D possibly being TRBD1 (6 bases). Germline CDR1 is ENHRY and CDR2 is SYGVKD. This CDR3 region has 14 residues. V shed 4 bases and J shed 2 bases, with 9 bases lying between them. CDR3 coding DNA: TGTGCCATCAGTGGGACAGAAACCAAAAACATTCAGTACTTC. Translation gives CAISGTETKNIQYF.

This clonotype was seen once. The CDR3 reads CSAERLAGGDTQYF. For the CDR3, the DNA is TGCAGTGCTGAGAGACTAGCGGGCGGGGATACGCAGTATTTT. The rearrangement joins TRBV20-1 to TRBJ2-3; 10 bases line up with TRBD2. Germline V gives CDR1 DFQATT, CDR2 SNEGSKA (reference sequence). With 5 bases clipped from V and 6 bases from J, the junction kept 8 bases outside the gene matches. CDR3 size: 14 residues.

J is TRBJ2-4 and V is TRBV5-8; D possibly corresponds to TRBD2 (6 bases). Trimming shortened V by 0 bases and J by 7 bases, and 11 bases separated the two germline ends. The CDR3 has 14 residues. Germline CDR1 and CDR2: SGHTS and YDEGEE. CDR3 protein: CASSLGGGNNIQYF. As DNA, the CDR3 is TGTGCCAGCAGCTTGGGAGGCGGGAATAACATTCAGTACTTC.

This clonotype was observed a few times. V gene TRBV5-5 combines with J gene TRBJ2-1; 7 nucleotides line up with TRBD2. V gave up 3 bases and J gave up 2 bases; unmatched junction bases: 8. From germline, CDR1 is SGHKS and CDR2 YYEKEE (reference sequence). The CDR3 has 16 amino acids. The chain's CDR3 is CASSSTWGGAYNEQFF. Here the CDR3 DNA reads TGTGCCAGCAGCTCTACTTGGGGGGGGGCCTACAATGAGCAGTTCTTC.

This chain connects TRBV5-1 to TRBJ2-1, with D possibly matching TRBD1 (5 bases). The V end was cut by 5 bases, the J end by 7 bases, with 16 bases between. CDR3 length: 14 amino acids. Germline V gives CDR1 SGHRS, CDR2 YFSETQ. The DNA for the CDR3 is TGCGCCAGCAGTTCCAGATGGGGCCCTAATGAGCAGTTCTTC. Encoded protein: CASSSRWGPNEQFF. Using reference TRBV5-1 and TRBJ2-1 for the parts outside the CDR3, the full variable domain is KAGVTQTPRYLIKTRGQQVTLSCSPISGHRSVSWYQQTPGQGLQFLFEYFSETQRNKGNFPGRFSGRQFSNSRSEMNVSTLELGDSALYLCASSSRWGPNEQFFGPGTRLTVL.

The CDR3 reads CASTQRGRTHLKFF. The CDR3, as DNA: TGTGCCAGCACACAGCGGGGGAGAACCCACCTCAAGTTCTTC. The chain couples TRBV7-3 to TRBJ2-1; 8 bases line up with TRBD2. Germline CDR1 and CDR2: SGHTA and FQGTGA. The CDR3 has 14 residues. V dropped 7 bases and J dropped 14; count of bases not matched to a gene: 16.

The gene calls are TRBV18 and TRBJ2-1; 9 bases align to TRBD2. J was trimmed by 4 bases and V by 1 base; bases with no gene match: 11. Germline CDR1 is KGHSH and CDR2 is LQKENI. This CDR3 has 18 residues. CDR3 protein: CASSPLPAAGGRYNEQFF. The CDR3 nucleotides read TGTGCCAGCTCACCACTTCCCGCGGCGGGAGGGCGTTACAATGAGCAGTTCTTC. Complete variable domain (other parts from reference TRBV18 and TRBJ2-1): NAGVMQNPRHLVRRRGQEARLRCSPMKGHSHVYWYRQLPEEGLKFMVYLQKENIIDESGMPKERFSAEFPKEGPSILRIQQVVRGDSAAYFCASSPLPAAGGRYNEQFFGPGTRLTVL.

The rearrangement links TRBV29-1 to TRBJ1-2; tentatively, D is TRBD1 (5 bases). V lost 8 bases and J lost 4, with 11 bases in between. The CDR3 covers 11 residues. Germline V CDR1 and CDR2: SQVTM, ANQGSEA. CDR3 in amino acids: CSTGTLYGYTF. Here the CDR3 DNA reads TGCAGCACCGGGACCCTCTATGGCTACACCTTC.